This is a list of T cell receptor beta chains from one sample in a study of blood T cell repertoires in COVID-19. Data came from immunoSEQ multiplex PCR; TCRdb stores just in-frame clones and leaves some out. The table records roughly 180,000 clones, roughly 84% of them present only once. The sequenced sample was peripheral blood. These receptors originate from an older man with COVID-19, enrolled during active disease. The CDR3 runs from the conserved cysteine through the conserved F or W. Fields, in order: D gene, CDR3 length, V gene, clone size, J gene, CDR3 protein, CDR3 DNA. D genes are given only for firm matches. Only some rows state a clone size, as once, few, many or a class for expanded clones.

d_gene: NA; len: 13; v_gene: TRBV2; abundance: NA; j_gene: TRBJ1-5; CDR3aa: CASSSQGDQPQHF; CDR3nt: TGTGCCAGCAGTAGTCAAGGGGATCAGCCCCAGCATTTT
d_gene: NA; len: 13; v_gene: TRBV15; abundance: NA; j_gene: TRBJ1-2; CDR3aa: CATSRAQGDGYTF; CDR3nt: TGTGCCACCAGCAGGGCACAGGGCGATGGCTACACCTTC
d_gene: TRBD1; len: 14; v_gene: TRBV6-5; abundance: few; j_gene: TRBJ1-5; CDR3aa: CASSYRTGDQPQHF; CDR3nt: TGTGCCAGCAGTTACCGGACAGGGGACCAGCCCCAGCATTTT
d_gene: NA; len: 14; v_gene: TRBV9; abundance: NA; j_gene: TRBJ1-1; CDR3aa: CASSVISRDTEAFF; CDR3nt: TGTGCCAGCAGCGTCATCTCCCGGGACACTGAAGCTTTCTTT
d_gene: NA; len: 15; v_gene: TRBV11-3; abundance: few; j_gene: TRBJ1-1; CDR3aa: CASSLVYLSNTEAFF; CDR3nt: TGTGCCAGCAGCTTAGTATACTTATCCAATACTGAAGCTTTCTTT
d_gene: NA; len: 15; v_gene: TRBV25-1; abundance: NA; j_gene: TRBJ1-6; CDR3aa: CASSGLGSYNSPLHF; CDR3nt: TGTGCCAGCAGTGGCCTAGGATCCTATAATTCACCCCTCCACTTT
d_gene: NA; len: 12; v_gene: TRBV6-2/TRBV6-3; abundance: many; j_gene: TRBJ1-1; CDR3aa: CASSYSGGLGFF; CDR3nt: TGTGCCAGCAGTTACAGCGGCGGGTTAGGTTTCTTT
d_gene: TRBD2; len: 12; v_gene: TRBV7-3; abundance: once; j_gene: TRBJ2-1; CDR3aa: CASSPGRGEQFF; CDR3nt: TGTGCCAGCAGCCCAGGGAGGGGTGAGCAGTTCTTC
d_gene: TRBD1; len: 14; v_gene: TRBV6-5; abundance: NA; j_gene: TRBJ2-5; CDR3aa: CASSRQGDVETQYF; CDR3nt: TGTGCCAGCAGTAGACAGGGGGATGTAGAGACCCAGTACTTC
d_gene: NA; len: 15; v_gene: TRBV10-2; abundance: NA; j_gene: TRBJ2-7; CDR3aa: CASSERQGHAYEQYF; CDR3nt: TGCGCCAGCAGTGAGCGTCAGGGACACGCCTACGAGCAGTACTTC
d_gene: TRBD1; len: 13; v_gene: TRBV5-5; abundance: NA; j_gene: TRBJ1-2; CDR3aa: CASSSTGAGGYTF; CDR3nt: TGTGCCAGCAGCTCGACAGGGGCAGGGGGCTACACCTTC
d_gene: TRBD1; len: 14; v_gene: TRBV5-1; abundance: NA; j_gene: TRBJ1-2; CDR3aa: CASSVGTESYGYTF; CDR3nt: TGCGCCAGCAGCGTGGGGACAGAGAGCTATGGCTACACCTTC
d_gene: NA; len: 13; v_gene: TRBV5-1; abundance: NA; j_gene: TRBJ2-4; CDR3aa: CASSLDGTGIQYF; CDR3nt: TGCGCCAGCAGCTTGGACGGTACCGGCATTCAGTACTTC
d_gene: TRBD1; len: 14; v_gene: TRBV5-6; abundance: NA; j_gene: TRBJ1-1; CDR3aa: CASRDRASNTEAFF; CDR3nt: TGTGCCAGCAGGGACAGGGCGTCGAACACTGAAGCTTTCTTT
d_gene: TRBD1; len: 14; v_gene: TRBV6-5; abundance: NA; j_gene: TRBJ1-2; CDR3aa: CASRVGGALYGYTF; CDR3nt: TGTGCCAGCAGAGTAGGGGGCGCGCTCTATGGCTACACCTTC
d_gene: TRBD1; len: 17; v_gene: TRBV7-2; abundance: NA; j_gene: TRBJ1-5; CDR3aa: CASSLGSDRGSGQPQHF; CDR3nt: TGTGCCAGCAGCTTAGGGTCCGACAGGGGAAGTGGTCAGCCCCAGCATTTT
d_gene: NA; len: 16; v_gene: TRBV28; abundance: NA; j_gene: TRBJ2-7; CDR3aa: CASSFGVGAALNEQYF; CDR3nt: TGTGCCAGCAGTTTTGGGGTAGGGGCCGCTCTTAACGAGCAGTACTTC
d_gene: TRBD1; len: 15; v_gene: TRBV5-4; abundance: NA; j_gene: TRBJ1-2; CDR3aa: CASSFQGTGDNGYTF; CDR3nt: TGTGCCAGCAGCTTCCAGGGGACAGGGGACAATGGCTACACCTTC
d_gene: TRBD1; len: 16; v_gene: TRBV6-1; abundance: NA; j_gene: TRBJ1-5; CDR3aa: CASSEGTGGNGQPQHF; CDR3nt: TGTGCCAGCAGTGAAGGGACAGGGGGCAACGGTCAGCCCCAGCATTTT
d_gene: NA; len: 15; v_gene: TRBV5-1; abundance: NA; j_gene: TRBJ2-1; CDR3aa: CASSPGPFSYNEQFF; CDR3nt: TGCGCCAGCAGCCCGGGTCCGTTCTCCTACAATGAGCAGTTCTTC
d_gene: NA; len: 14; v_gene: TRBV6-5; abundance: NA; j_gene: TRBJ1-1; CDR3aa: CASTPTWGGTQAFF; CDR3nt: TGTGCCAGCACCCCAACCTGGGGGGGGACACAAGCTTTCTTT
d_gene: NA; len: 15; v_gene: TRBV7-8; abundance: NA; j_gene: TRBJ1-2; CDR3aa: CASSLSSQGREGYTF; CDR3nt: TGTGCCAGCAGCTTATCAAGTCAGGGTAGGGAAGGCTACACCTTC
d_gene: TRBD1; len: 14; v_gene: TRBV7-9; abundance: few; j_gene: TRBJ1-1; CDR3aa: CASSLETGGTEAFF; CDR3nt: TGTGCCAGCAGCTTAGAAACAGGGGGGACTGAAGCTTTCTTT
d_gene: NA; len: 13; v_gene: TRBV25-1; abundance: few; j_gene: TRBJ1-1; CDR3aa: CASSRGSNTEAFF; CDR3nt: TGTGCCAGCAGCAGGGGCTCGAACACTGAAGCTTTCTTT
d_gene: NA; len: 12; v_gene: TRBV6-5; abundance: NA; j_gene: TRBJ2-3; CDR3aa: CASRGGGRTQYF; CDR3nt: TGTGCCAGCAGGGGAGGGGGGCGTACGCAGTATTTT
d_gene: TRBD1; len: 14; v_gene: TRBV9; abundance: NA; j_gene: TRBJ2-2; CDR3aa: CASSATGGTGELFF; CDR3nt: TGTGCCAGCAGCGCGACAGGGGGCACCGGGGAGCTGTTTTTT
d_gene: NA; len: 15; v_gene: TRBV6-5; abundance: few; j_gene: TRBJ1-1; CDR3aa: CASSTALVSNTEAFF; CDR3nt: TGTGCCAGCAGTACCGCGCTGGTTTCGAACACTGAAGCTTTCTTT